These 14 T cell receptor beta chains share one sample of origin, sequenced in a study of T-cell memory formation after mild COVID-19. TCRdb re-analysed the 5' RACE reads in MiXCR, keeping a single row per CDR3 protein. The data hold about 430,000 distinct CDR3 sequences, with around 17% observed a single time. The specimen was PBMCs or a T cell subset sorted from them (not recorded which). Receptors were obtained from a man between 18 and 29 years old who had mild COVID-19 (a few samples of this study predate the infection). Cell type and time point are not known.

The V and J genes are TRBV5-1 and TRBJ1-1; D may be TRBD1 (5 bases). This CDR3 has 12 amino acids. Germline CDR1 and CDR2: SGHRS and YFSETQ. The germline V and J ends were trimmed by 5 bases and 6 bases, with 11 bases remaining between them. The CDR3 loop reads CASRQDGSEAFF. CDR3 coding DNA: TGCGCCAGCAGACAGGATGGCTCTGAAGCTTTCTTT.

The CDR3, as DNA: TGTGCCAGTAGTATACACGGTTCTAACTATGGCTACACCTTC. Protein: CASSIHGSNYGYTF. The chain joins TRBV19 to TRBJ1-2; D not resolved. V was cut by 2 bases and J by 0 bases, with 7 bases left in between. The V gene's germline CDR1 is LNHDA and CDR2 SQIVND (reference sequence). The CDR3 spans 14 residues.

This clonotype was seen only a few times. CDR3 sequence (DNA): TGTGCCAGCAGTGAGGGGCGGTTCTACGAGCAGTACTTC. Its translation: CASSEGRFYEQYF. This chain joins TRBV25-1 and TRBJ2-7, with D possibly being TRBD1 (5 bases). The V and J ends lost 3 bases and 3 bases respectively, with 9 bases between them. Germline V CDR1 and CDR2: MGHDK, SYGVNS. The CDR3 is 13 residues long.

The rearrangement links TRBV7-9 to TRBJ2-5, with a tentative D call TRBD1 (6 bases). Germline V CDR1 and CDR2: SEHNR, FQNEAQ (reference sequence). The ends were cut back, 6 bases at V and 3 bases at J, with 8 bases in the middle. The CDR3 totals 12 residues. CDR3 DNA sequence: TGTGCCAGCAGGAGACAGGAAGAGACCCAGTACTTC. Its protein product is CASRRQEETQYF. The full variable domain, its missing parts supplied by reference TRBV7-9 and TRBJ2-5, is DTGVSQNPRHKITKRGQNVTFRCDPISEHNRLYWYRQTLGQGPEFLTYFQNEAQLEKSRLLSDRFSAERPKGSFSTLEIQRTEQGDSAMYLCASRRQEETQYFGPGTRLLVL.

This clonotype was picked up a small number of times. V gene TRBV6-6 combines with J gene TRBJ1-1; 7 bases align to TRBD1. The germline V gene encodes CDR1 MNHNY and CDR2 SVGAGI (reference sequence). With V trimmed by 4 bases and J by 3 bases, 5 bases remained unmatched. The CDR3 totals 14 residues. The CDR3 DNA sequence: TGTGCCAGCAGTTCATGGCAGGGGGACACTGAAGCTTTCTTT. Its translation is CASSSWQGDTEAFF.

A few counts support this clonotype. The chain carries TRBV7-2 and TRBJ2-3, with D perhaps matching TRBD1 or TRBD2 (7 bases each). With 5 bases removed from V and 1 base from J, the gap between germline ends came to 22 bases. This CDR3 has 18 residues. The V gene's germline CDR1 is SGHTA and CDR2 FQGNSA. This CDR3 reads CASSVRGTTQFRTDTQYF. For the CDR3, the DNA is TGTGCCAGCAGCGTCAGGGGGACTACACAATTTCGCACAGATACGCAGTATTTT.

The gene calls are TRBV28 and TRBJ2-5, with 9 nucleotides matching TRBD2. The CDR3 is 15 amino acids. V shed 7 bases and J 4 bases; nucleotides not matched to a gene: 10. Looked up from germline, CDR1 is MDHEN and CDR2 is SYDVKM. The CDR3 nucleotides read TGTGCCAGCACCTCAGGGACTAGCCGGAGAGAGACCCAGTACTTC. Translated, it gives CASTSGTSRRETQYF.

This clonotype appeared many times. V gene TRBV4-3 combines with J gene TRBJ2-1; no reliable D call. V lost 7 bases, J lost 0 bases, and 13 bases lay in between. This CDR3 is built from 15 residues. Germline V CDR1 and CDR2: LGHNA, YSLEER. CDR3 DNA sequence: TGCGCCAGCACCCCAGAGCGAAGCTCCTACAATGAGCAGTTCTTC. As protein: CASTPERSSYNEQFF.

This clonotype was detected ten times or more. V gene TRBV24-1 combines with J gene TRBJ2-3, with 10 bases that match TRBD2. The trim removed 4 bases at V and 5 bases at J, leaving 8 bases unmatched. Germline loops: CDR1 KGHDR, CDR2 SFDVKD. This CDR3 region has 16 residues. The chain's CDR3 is CATSDASGGAGDTQYF. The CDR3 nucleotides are TGTGCCACCAGTGACGCCAGCGGGGGGGCTGGAGATACGCAGTATTTT.

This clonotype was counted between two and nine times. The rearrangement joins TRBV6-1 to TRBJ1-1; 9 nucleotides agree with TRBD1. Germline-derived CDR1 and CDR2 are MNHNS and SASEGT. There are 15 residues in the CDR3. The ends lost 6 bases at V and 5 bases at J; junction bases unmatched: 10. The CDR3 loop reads CASRLLTGGVTEAFF. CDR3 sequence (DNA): TGTGCCAGCAGGTTGTTGACAGGGGGGGTGACTGAAGCTTTCTTT.

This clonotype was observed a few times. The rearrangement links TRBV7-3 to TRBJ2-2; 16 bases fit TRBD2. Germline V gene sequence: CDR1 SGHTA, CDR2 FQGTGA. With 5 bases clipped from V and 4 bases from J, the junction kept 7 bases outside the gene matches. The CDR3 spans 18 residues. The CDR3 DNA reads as TGTGCCAGCAGCACGGGACTAGCGGGGGGGCTCGGCACCGGGGAGCTGTTTTTT. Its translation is CASSTGLAGGLGTGELFF.

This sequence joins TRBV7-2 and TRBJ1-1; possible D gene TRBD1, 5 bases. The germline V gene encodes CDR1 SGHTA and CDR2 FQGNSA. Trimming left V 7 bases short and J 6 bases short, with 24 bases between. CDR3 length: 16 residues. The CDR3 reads CASNQAQLSVGAEAFF. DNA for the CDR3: TGTGCCAGCAATCAAGCACAGCTGTCGGTAGGGGCTGAAGCTTTCTTT.

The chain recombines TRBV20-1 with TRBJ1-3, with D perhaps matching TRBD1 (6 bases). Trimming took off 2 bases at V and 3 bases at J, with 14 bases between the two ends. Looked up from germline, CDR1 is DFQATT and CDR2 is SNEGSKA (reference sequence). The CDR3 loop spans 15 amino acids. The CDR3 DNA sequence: TGCAGTGCTAGAACTCGGGGGGGCTTTGGAAACACCATATATTTT. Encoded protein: CSARTRGGFGNTIYF.

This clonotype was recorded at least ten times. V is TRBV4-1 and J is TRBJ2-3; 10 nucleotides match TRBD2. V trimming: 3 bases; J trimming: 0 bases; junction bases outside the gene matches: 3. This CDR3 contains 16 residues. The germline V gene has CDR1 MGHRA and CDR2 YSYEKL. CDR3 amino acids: CASSHLGLASTDTQYF. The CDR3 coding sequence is TGCGCCAGCAGCCACCTGGGACTAGCGAGCACAGATACGCAGTATTTT.